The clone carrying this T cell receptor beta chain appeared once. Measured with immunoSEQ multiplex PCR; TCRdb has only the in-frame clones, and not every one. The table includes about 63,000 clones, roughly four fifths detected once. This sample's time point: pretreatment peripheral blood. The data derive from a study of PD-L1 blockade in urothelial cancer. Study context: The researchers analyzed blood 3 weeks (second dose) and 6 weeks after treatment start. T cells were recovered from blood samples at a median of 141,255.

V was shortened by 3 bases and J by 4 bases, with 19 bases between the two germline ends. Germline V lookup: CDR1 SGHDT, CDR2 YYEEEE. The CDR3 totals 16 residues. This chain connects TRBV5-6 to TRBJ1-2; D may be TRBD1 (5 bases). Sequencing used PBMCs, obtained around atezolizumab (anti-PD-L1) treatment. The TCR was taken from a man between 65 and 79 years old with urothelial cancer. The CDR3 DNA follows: TGTGCCAGCAGCTCAACAGGTTTTAGTTCCTTCTATGGCTACACCTTC. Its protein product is CASSSTGFSSFYGYTF.